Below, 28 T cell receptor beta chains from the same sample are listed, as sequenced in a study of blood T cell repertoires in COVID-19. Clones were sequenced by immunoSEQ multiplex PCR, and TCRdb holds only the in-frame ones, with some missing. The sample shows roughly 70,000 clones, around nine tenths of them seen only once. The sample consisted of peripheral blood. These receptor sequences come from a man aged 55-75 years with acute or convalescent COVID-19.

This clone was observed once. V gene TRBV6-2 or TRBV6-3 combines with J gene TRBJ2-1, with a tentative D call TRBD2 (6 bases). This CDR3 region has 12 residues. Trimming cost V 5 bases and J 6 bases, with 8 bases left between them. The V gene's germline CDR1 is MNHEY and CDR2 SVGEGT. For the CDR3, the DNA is TGTGCCAGCAGTCCCGGGGGCAATGAGCAGTTCTTC. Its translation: CASSPGGNEQFF.

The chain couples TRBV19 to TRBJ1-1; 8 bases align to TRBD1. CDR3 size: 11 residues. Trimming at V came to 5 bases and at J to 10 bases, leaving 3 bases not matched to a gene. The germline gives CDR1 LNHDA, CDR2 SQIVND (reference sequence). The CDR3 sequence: CASSLDRGAFF. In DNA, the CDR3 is TGTGCCAGTAGTCTTGACAGGGGAGCTTTCTTT.

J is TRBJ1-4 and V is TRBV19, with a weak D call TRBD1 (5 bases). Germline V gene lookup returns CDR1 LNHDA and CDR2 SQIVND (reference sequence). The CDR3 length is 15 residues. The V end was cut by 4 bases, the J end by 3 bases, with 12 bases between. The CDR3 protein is CASSRNVGANEKLFF. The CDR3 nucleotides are TGTGCCAGTAGTAGGAACGTAGGGGCTAATGAAAAACTGTTTTTT. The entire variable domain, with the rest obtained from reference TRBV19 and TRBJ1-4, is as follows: DGGITQSPKYLFRKEGQNVTLSCEQNLNHDAMYWYRQDPGQGLRLIYYSQIVNDFQKGDIAEGYSVSREKKESFPLTVTSAQKNPTAFYLCASSRNVGANEKLFFGSGTQLSVL.

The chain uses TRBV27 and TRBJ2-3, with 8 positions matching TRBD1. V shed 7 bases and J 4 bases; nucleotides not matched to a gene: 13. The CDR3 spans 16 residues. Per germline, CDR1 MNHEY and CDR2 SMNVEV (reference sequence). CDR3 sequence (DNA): TGTGCCAGCATACCCTCATCCAGGGGGCGCCCAGATACGCAGTATTTT. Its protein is CASIPSSRGRPDTQYF.

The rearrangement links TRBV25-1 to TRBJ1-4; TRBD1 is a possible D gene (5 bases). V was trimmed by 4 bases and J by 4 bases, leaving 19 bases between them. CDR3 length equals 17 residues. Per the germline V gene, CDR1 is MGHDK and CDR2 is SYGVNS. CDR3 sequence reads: CASSGYLGGAINEKLFF. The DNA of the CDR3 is TGTGCCAGCAGTGGATATTTAGGCGGGGCTATTAATGAAAAACTGTTTTTT.

The DNA of the CDR3 is TGCGCCAGCACCCAGGTTGGAGGATCCTACAATGAGCAGTTCTTC. Translating it yields CASTQVGGSYNEQFF. J is TRBJ2-1 and V is TRBV5-1, with D maybe TRBD2 (5 bases). CDR1 and CDR2 (germline): SGHRS, YFSETQ. The CDR3 loop spans 15 amino acids. The germline V and J ends were trimmed by 6 bases and 1 base, with 14 bases remaining between them.

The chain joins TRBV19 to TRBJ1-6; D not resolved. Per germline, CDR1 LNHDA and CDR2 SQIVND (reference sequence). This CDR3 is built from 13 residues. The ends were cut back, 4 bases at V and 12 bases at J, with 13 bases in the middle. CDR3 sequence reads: CASSTGQVLPLHF. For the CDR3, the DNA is TGTGCCAGTAGTACTGGGCAGGTGCTACCCCTCCACTTT.

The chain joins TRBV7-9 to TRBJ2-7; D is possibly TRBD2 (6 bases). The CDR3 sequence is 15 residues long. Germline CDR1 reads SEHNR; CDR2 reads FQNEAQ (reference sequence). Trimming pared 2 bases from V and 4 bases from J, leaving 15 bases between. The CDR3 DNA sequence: TGTGCCAGCAGCTTAAGGCGCGGGGAGTCGTACGAGCAGTACTTC. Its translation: CASSLRRGESYEQYF.

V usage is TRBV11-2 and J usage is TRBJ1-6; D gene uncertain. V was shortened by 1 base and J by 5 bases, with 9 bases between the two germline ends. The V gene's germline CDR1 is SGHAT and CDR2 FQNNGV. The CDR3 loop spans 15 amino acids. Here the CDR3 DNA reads TGTGCCAGCAGCTTAGCCCCGACACATAATTCACCCCTCCACTTT. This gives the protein CASSLAPTHNSPLHF.

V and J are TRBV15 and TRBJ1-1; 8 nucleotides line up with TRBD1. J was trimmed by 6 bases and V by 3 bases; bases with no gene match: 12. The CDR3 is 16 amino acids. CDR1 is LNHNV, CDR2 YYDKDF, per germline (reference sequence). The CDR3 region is CATSRTWTGRSAEAFF. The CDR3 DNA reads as TGTGCCACCAGCAGGACTTGGACAGGGCGTTCAGCTGAAGCTTTCTTT.

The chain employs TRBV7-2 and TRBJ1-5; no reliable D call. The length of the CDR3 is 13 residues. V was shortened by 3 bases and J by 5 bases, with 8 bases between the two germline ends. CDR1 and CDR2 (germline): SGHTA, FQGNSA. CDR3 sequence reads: CASSFFGDQPQHF. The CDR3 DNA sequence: TGTGCCAGCAGCTTTTTCGGGGATCAGCCCCAGCATTTT.

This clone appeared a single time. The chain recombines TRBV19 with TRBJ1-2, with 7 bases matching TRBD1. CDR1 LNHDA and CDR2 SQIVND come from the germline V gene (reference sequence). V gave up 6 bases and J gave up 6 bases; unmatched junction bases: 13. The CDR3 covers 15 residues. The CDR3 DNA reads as TGTGCCAGTAGCAACCTCCGAACAGGGGATGATGGCTACACCTTC. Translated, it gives CASSNLRTGDDGYTF.

CDR3 protein: CASSPSTGALREQYF. CDR3 DNA sequence: TGTGCCAGCAGCCCCTCCACAGGGGCCCTAAGGGAGCAGTACTTC. This chain connects TRBV5-4 to TRBJ2-7; 7 bases are shared with TRBD1. The CDR3 has 15 residues. V was pared by 4 bases and J by 7 bases, with 14 bases of the junction left unmatched. CDR1 is SGHNT, CDR2 YYREEE, per germline (reference sequence).

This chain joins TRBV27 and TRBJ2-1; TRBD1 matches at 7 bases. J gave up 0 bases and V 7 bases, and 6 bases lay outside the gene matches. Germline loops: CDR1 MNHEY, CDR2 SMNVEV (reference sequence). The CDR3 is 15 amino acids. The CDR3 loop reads CASTLDRSSYNEQFF. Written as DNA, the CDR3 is TGTGCCAGCACCTTGGACAGGAGCTCCTACAATGAGCAGTTCTTC.

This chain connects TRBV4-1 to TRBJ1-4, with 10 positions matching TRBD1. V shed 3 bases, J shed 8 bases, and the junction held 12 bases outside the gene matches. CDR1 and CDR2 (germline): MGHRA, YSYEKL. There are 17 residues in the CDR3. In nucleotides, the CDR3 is TGCGCCAGCAGCCAGGATCCGGGACAGGGGCTCCGGGAAAAACTGTTTTTT. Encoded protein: CASSQDPGQGLREKLFF.

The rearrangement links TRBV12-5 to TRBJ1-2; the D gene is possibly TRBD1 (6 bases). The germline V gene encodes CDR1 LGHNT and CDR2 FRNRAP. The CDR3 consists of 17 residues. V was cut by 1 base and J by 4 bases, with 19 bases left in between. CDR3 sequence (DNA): TGTGCTAGTGGTTTGGGGGATCAGGGGAGACTCGCCTATGGCTACACCTTC. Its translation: CASGLGDQGRLAYGYTF.

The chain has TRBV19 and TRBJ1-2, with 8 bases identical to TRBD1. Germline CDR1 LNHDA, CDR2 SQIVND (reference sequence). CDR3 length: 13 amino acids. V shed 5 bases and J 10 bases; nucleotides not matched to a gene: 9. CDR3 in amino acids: CASSHQGASAYTF. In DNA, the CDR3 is TGTGCCAGTAGTCACCAGGGGGCCTCCGCCTACACCTTC.

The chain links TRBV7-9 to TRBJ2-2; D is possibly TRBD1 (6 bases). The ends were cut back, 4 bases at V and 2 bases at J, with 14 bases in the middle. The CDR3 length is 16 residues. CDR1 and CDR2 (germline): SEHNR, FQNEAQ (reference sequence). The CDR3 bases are TGTGCCAGCAGCTCCCAGGGGCCCATTAACACCGGGGAGCTGTTTTTT. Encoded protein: CASSSQGPINTGELFF.

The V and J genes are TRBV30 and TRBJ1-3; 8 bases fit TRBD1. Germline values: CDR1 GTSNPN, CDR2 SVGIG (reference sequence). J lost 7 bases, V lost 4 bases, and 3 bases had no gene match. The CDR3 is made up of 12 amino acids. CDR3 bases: TGTGCCTGGACTGACAGGGGTAACACCATATATTTT. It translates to CAWTDRGNTIYF.

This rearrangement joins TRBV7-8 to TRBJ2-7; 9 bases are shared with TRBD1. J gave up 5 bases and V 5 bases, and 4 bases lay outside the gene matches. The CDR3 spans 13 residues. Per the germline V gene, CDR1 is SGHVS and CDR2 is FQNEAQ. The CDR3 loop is CASSRDREDEQYF. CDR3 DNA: TGTGCCAGCAGCAGGGACAGGGAAGACGAGCAGTACTTC.

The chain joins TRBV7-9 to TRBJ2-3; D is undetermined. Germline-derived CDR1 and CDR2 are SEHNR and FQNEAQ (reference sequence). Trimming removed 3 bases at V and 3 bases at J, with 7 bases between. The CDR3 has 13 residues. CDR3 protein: CASSFAVTDTQYF. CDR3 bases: TGTGCCAGCAGCTTTGCGGTGACAGATACGCAGTATTTT.

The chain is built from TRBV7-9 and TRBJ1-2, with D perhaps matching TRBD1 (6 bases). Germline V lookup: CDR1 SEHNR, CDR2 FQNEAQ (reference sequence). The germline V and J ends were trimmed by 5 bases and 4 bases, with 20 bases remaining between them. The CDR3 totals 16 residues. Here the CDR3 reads CASSRDRSPIIYGYTF. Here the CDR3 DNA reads TGTGCCAGCAGCCGAGACAGGAGCCCGATTATCTATGGCTACACCTTC.

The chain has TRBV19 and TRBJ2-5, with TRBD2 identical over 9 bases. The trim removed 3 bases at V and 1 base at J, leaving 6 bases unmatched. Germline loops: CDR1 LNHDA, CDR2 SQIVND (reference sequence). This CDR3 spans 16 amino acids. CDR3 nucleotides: TGTGCCAGTAGTATTGTAGCGGGGGCAACCCAAGAGACCCAGTACTTC. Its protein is CASSIVAGATQETQYF.

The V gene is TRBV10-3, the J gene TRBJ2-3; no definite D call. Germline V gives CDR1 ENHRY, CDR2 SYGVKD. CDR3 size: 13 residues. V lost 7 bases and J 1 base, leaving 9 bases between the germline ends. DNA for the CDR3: TGTGCCATCACCCCCCGGGGCACAGATACGCAGTATTTT. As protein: CAITPRGTDTQYF.

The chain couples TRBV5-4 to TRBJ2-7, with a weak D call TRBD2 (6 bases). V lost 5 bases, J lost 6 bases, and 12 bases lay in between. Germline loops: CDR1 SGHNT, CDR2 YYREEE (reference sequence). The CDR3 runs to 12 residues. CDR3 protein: CASRGREPEQYF. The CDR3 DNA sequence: TGTGCCAGCAGGGGTCGGGAGCCCGAGCAGTACTTC.

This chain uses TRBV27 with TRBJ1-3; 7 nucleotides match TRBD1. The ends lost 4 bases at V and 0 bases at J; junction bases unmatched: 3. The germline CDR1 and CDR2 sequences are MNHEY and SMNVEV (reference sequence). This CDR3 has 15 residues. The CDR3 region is CASSSGQTSGNTIYF. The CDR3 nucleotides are TGTGCCAGCAGTTCGGGACAGACCTCTGGAAACACCATATATTTT.

The CDR3 loop is CASKDRLDSPLHF. Here the CDR3 DNA reads TGTGCCAGCAAGGACAGGCTAGATTCACCCCTCCACTTT. The V gene is TRBV6-5, the J gene TRBJ1-6, with 7 nucleotides matching TRBD1. In germline, CDR1 is MNHEY, CDR2 SVGAGI. The CDR3 is 13 amino acids. The V and J ends lost 7 bases and 8 bases, in that order; junction bases with no gene match: 5.

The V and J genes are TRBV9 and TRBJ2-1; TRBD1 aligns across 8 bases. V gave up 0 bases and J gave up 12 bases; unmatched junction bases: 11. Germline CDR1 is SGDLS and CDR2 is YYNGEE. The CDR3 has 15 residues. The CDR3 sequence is CASSVAESGGAGQFF. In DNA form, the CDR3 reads TGTGCCAGCAGCGTAGCGGAGTCAGGGGGCGCAGGGCAGTTCTTC.